This TCR beta chain was identified during a study of T cells in localized non-small cell lung cancer. General observations from the study: Median around 62 top-100 tumor clones were shared with paired adjacent lung. Owing to sequencing of a solitary tumor region, heterogeneity cannot be discounted. Uninvolved adjacent lung showed higher T cell clonality than tumor. In the blood, greater T cell density corresponded to longer overall survival.

TCRdb's copy holds only in-frame clones and misses some; the assay was immunoSEQ multiplex PCR. The sample lists roughly 40,000 clones; approximately 81% were seen once. About this clone: As yet, its antigen is unknown.

Per the germline V gene, CDR1 is MRHNA and CDR2 is SNTAGT. V was cut by 4 bases and J by 5 bases, with 8 bases left in between. The CDR3 covers 13 residues. The chain uses TRBV6-4 and TRBJ2-2; D is undetermined. Sequences were derived from peripheral blood mononuclear cells, sampled before any cancer treatment. This receptor was taken from a male donor aged 60 or over with stage II lung adenocarcinoma. The CDR3 coding sequence is TGTGCCAGCAGTGGGACCTGGACCGGGGAGCTGTTTTTT. This codes for CASSGTWTGELFF.